The rows below give T cell receptor beta chains drawn from one sample of a study of blood T cell repertoires in COVID-19. Sequencing was performed with immunoSEQ multiplex PCR; in TCRdb, only in-frame clones are kept and a portion is missing. The repertoire holds around 190,000 clones, with less than 90% as singletons. The material sequenced was peripheral blood. The source is a young man with acute or convalescent COVID-19. Each CDR3 is given without its conserved first and last residue. Rows give clone size only sometimes, using once, few, many, or a class for an expanded clone.

TRBV30	.	AWSRRAGGELF
TRBV6-5	.	ASNRDRGLRTEAF
TRBV3-1/TRBV3-2	.	ASSLTGVGFGSGELF
TRBV6-5	.	ASSSGRGNEQY
TRBV7-8	.	ASSYGPGNTEAF
TRBV7-9	.	ASSPGTGAQETQY
TRBV11-3	.	ASSLARGTEAF
TRBV3-1/TRBV3-2	.	ASSHPGSGYT
TRBV2	.	ASREDNYGYT
TRBV6-5	once	ASSSLGRVAGNTIY
TRBV18	once	ASSPREAIYGYT
TRBV6-5	.	ASSRGGASNQPQH
TRBV6-5	once	ASGGTGGVIYGYT
TRBV6-5	.	ASSYSGSTNTGELF
TRBV2	.	ASGSGEQF
TRBV18	.	ASSQYTGGSASTGELF
TRBV10-3	.	AIRTGAQDYGYT
TRBV30	.	ASGRLDLNTEAF
TRBV5-1	.	ASREWTSGHNEQF
TRBV5-8	.	ASSSRGSDEAF
TRBV11-2	.	ASSGGLNNNEQF
TRBV2	.	ASSESGILSNQPQH
TRBV9	.	ASSKTGLAGGRDEQF
TRBV3-1/TRBV3-2	.	ASSHQRVQPQH
TRBV5-4	.	ASSLKPGTDTQY
TRBV20-1	once	SAPRNYGYT
TRBV5-1	.	ASSLGDDRGGPQH
TRBV7-2	.	ASSLGQSGAYEQY
TRBV30	once	AWSGQGNSPLH
TRBV19	.	ASSPGQANQPQH
TRBV11-3	.	ASTPFVANRDRGYEAF
TRBV9	.	ASSVPAREPEF
TRBV30	few	AWKGLAGELF
TRBV28	once	ASTVEAYSPLH
TRBV6-1	.	ASSEPAGTKKGYGYT
TRBV18	.	ASSSGQTYEQY
TRBV6-5	.	ASRGGANEKLF
TRBV7-2	.	ASSLRTANTYGYT
TRBV19	.	ASQGFSYGYT
TRBV7-9	once	ASSLVGGRISNYEQY
TRBV15	.	ATSRDPAGGQETQY
TRBV5-6	.	ASSPGTSGTTDTQY
TRBV28	.	ATTGATYEQY
TRBV7-3	once	ASSPGQNYGYT
TRBV12-5	.	ASGLSGALPTDTQY
TRBV2	few	ASSDSPDTEAF
TRBV5-1	.	ASSSDRVAETQY
TRBV5-1	.	ASSLERGFSYEQY
TRBV6-2/TRBV6-3	.	ASSYGGAGQPQH
TRBV28	few	ASSWDRVSGANVLT
TRBV28	.	ASSLGQEAEQY
TRBV12-3/TRBV12-4	.	ASSLSGSYEQY
TRBV28	.	ASSTTGHGNTEAF
TRBV9	.	ASSVDATVITGELF
TRBV5-1	.	ASSYFRGRDYGYT
TRBV5-1	.	ASRRGDSSTAYGYT
TRBV14	.	ASSQTTGPRGEKLF